Below are 13 T cell receptor beta chains sequenced from a single sample in a study of T cell responses to AZD1222 COVID-19 vaccine. Clones were sequenced by immunoSEQ multiplex PCR, and TCRdb holds only the in-frame ones, with some missing. The table includes roughly 70,000 clones, about four fifths detected once. Sequencing was performed on peripheral blood, taken on day 0 of AZD1222 vaccination. Receptors were obtained from an adult in good health.

The rearrangement uses TRBV19 and TRBJ2-7; 8 bases match TRBD2. Germline-derived CDR1 and CDR2 are LNHDA and SQIVND (reference sequence). V was clipped by 4 bases and J by 12 bases; unmatched bases: 5. The CDR3 runs to 11 residues. The CDR3 DNA reads TGTGCCAGTAGTAAGGCCGGGAGGGCGTACTTC. Residues: CASSKAGRAYF. The variable domain in full, with the rest retrieved from reference TRBV19 and TRBJ2-7, is DGGITQSPKYLFRKEGQNVTLSCEQNLNHDAMYWYRQDPGQGLRLIYYSQIVNDFQKGDIAEGYSVSREKKESFPLTVTSAQKNPTAFYLCASSKAGRAYFGPGTRLTVT.

The chain has TRBV7-3 and TRBJ2-5, with D hard to call. CDR1 and CDR2 from the germline V gene are SGHTA and FQGTGA. This CDR3 is built from 17 residues. With 2 bases removed from V and 4 bases from J, the gap between germline ends came to 20 bases. CDR3 protein: CASSLGFGVLYLETQYF. The CDR3 DNA follows: TGTGCCAGCAGCTTAGGTTTTGGGGTCCTCTACTTAGAGACCCAGTACTTC.

The chain has TRBV5-1 and TRBJ2-5; 7 bases map to TRBD1. The germline gives CDR1 SGHRS, CDR2 YFSETQ. The CDR3 is made up of 14 amino acids. V lost 6 bases, J lost 2 bases, and 7 bases stayed unmatched. CDR3 sequence (DNA): TGCGCCAGCACGACCGGGACAGCACAAGAGACCCAGTACTTC. Translated, it gives CASTTGTAQETQYF.

Only one count was recorded for this clone. The CDR3 DNA is TGTGCCAGCTCACCACCGCGGGACACCAACGAGCAGTACTTC. It codes for CASSPPRDTNEQYF. The rearrangement joins TRBV18 to TRBJ2-7; D possibly uses TRBD1 or TRBD2 (6 bases each). This CDR3 is 14 amino acids long. Germline CDR1 reads KGHSH; CDR2 reads LQKENI. V was trimmed by 0 bases and J by 5 bases, leaving 11 bases between them. Based on the CDR3 plus reference TRBV18 and TRBJ2-7, the full variable domain is NAGVMQNPRHLVRRRGQEARLRCSPMKGHSHVYWYRQLPEEGLKFMVYLQKENIIDESGMPKERFSAEFPKEGPSILRIQQVVRGDSAAYFCASSPPRDTNEQYFGPGTRLTVT.

This clone was counted once. In DNA form, the CDR3 reads TGCGCCAGCAGCTTGTATGGGCTCGAGCAGTACTTC. Translation: CASSLYGLEQYF. The chain has TRBV5-1 and TRBJ2-7; unclear D gene. CDR1 SGHRS and CDR2 YFSETQ come from the germline V gene. This CDR3 comprises 12 residues. V shed 1 base and J shed 6 bases, with 8 bases lying between them.

This clone has just a few counts. This chain connects TRBV19 to TRBJ2-1; unclear D gene. The CDR3 loop spans 14 amino acids. CDR1 and CDR2 from the germline V gene are LNHDA and SQIVND (reference sequence). The V end lost 6 bases, the J end lost 4 bases, and 13 bases lay between the germline ends. CDR3 residues: CASRKDGLYNEQFF. In DNA, the CDR3 is TGTGCCAGTAGGAAGGACGGCCTTTACAATGAGCAGTTCTTC.

This chain connects TRBV18 to TRBJ1-1, with D tentatively TRBD1 (6 bases). CDR3 size: 14 residues. Trimming pared 3 bases from V and 5 bases from J, leaving 13 bases between. Germline CDR1 and CDR2: KGHSH and LQKENI. CDR3 region: CASSPEQGKTEAFF. The CDR3 coding sequence is TGTGCCAGCTCACCGGAACAGGGAAAAACTGAAGCTTTCTTT.

This sequence joins TRBV7-9 and TRBJ2-7; unclear D gene. The CDR3 loop spans 12 amino acids. Germline loops: CDR1 SEHNR, CDR2 FQNEAQ (reference sequence). Trimming cost V 3 bases and J 3 bases, with 6 bases left between them. This CDR3 is CASSLTNYEQYF. CDR3 nucleotides: TGTGCCAGCAGCTTGACCAACTACGAGCAGTACTTC. The full variable domain, with the rest looked up from reference TRBV7-9 and TRBJ2-7, is DTGVSQNPRHKITKRGQNVTFRCDPISEHNRLYWYRQTLGQGPEFLTYFQNEAQLEKSRLLSDRFSAERPKGSFSTLEIQRTEQGDSAMYLCASSLTNYEQYFGPGTRLTVT.

As to this clone: Compared with germline, one end of the junction differs, possibly owing to a read error. The chain employs TRBV6-5 and TRBJ1-3; TRBD1 agrees at 7 bases. Per the germline V gene, CDR1 is MNHEY and CDR2 is SVGAGI. The length of the CDR3 is 14 residues. CDR3 residues: CASSIDRDGKTIYF. Written as DNA, the CDR3 is TGTGCCAGCAGTATCGACAGGGACGGAAAGACCATATATTTT.

The chain links TRBV4-1 to TRBJ1-2, with D maybe TRBD1 (5 bases). The CDR3 totals 13 residues. In germline, CDR1 is MGHRA, CDR2 YSYEKL. The ends were cut back, 5 bases at V and 0 bases at J, with 7 bases in the middle. CDR3 sequence: CASSLQANYGYTF. CDR3 in DNA: TGCGCCAGCAGCTTACAGGCTAACTATGGCTACACCTTC.

The V call is TRBV19, the J call TRBJ2-1; TRBD2 might be the D (6 bases). Germline V gives CDR1 LNHDA, CDR2 SQIVND (reference sequence). The CDR3 contains 12 residues. V was trimmed by 5 bases and J by 9 bases, leaving 11 bases between them. The CDR3 bases are TGTGCCAGTAGTGCCGGGAGCACTGAGCAGTTCTTC. It encodes CASSAGSTEQFF.

CDR3 sequence: CASSSRDGWLQYF. In DNA, the CDR3 is TGTGCCAGCAGCTCTCGAGACGGGTGGTTGCAGTATTTT. This sequence joins TRBV7-6 and TRBJ2-3; D not certain. The CDR3 covers 13 residues. The V end was cut by 4 bases, the J end by 11 bases, with 16 bases between. Germline CDR1 reads SGHVS; CDR2 reads FNYEAQ.

Concerning this clone itself: One end of the junction varies from germline; a read error may be responsible. CDR3 sequence reads: CAIGELDSSYEQYF. The CDR3 DNA is TGTGCCATCGGTGAGTTAGACAGCTCCTACGAGCAGTACTTC. V gene TRBV10-3 combines with J gene TRBJ2-7, with a tentative D call TRBD1 (5 bases). Per germline, CDR1 ENHRY and CDR2 SYGVKD. The CDR3 spans 14 residues.